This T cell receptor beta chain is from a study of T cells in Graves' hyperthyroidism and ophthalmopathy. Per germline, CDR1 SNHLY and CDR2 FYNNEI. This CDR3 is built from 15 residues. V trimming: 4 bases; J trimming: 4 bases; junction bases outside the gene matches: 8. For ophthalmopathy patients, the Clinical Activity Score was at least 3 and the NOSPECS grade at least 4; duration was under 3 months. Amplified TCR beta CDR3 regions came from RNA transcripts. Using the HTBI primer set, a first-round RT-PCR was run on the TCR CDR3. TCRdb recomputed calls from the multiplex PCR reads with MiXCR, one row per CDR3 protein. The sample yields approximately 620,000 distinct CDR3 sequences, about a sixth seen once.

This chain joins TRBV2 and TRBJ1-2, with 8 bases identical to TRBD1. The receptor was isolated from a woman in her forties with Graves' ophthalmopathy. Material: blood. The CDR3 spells CASSAYSGGAYGYTF. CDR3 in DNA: TGTGCCAGCAGTGCGTACTCAGGGGGCGCCTATGGCTACACCTTC.